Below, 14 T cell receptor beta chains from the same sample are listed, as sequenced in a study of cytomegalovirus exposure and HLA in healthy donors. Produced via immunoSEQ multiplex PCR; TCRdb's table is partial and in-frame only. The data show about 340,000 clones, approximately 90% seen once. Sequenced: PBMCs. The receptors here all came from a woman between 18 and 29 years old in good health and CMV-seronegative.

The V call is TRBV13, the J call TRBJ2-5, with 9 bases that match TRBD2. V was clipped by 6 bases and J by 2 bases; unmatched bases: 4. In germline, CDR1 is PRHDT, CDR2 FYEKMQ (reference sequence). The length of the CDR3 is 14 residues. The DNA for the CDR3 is TGTGCCAGCAGGCGCGGGGGGGGACAAGAGACCCAGTACTTC. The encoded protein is CASRRGGGQETQYF.

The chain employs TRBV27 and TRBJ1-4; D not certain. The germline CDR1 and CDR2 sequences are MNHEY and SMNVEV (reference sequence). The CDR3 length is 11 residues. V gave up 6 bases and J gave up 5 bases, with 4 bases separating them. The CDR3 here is CASRGNEKLFF. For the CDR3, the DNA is TGTGCCAGCAGGGGCAATGAAAAACTGTTTTTT.

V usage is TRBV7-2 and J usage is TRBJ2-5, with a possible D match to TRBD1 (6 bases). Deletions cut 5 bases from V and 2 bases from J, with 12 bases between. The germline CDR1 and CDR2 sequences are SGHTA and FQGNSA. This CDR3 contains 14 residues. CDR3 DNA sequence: TGTGCCAGCAGCCGTGGACAGACTCAAGAGACCCAGTACTTC. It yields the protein CASSRGQTQETQYF.

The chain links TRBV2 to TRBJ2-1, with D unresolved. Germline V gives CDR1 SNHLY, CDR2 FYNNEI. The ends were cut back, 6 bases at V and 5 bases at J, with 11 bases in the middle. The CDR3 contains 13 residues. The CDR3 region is CASSALGHNEQFF. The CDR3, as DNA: TGTGCCAGCAGCGCCCTAGGTCACAATGAGCAGTTCTTC. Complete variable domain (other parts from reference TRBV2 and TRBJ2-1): EPEVTQTPSHQVTQMGQEVILRCVPISNHLYFYWYRQILGQKVEFLVSFYNNEISEKSEIFDDQFSVERPDGSNFTLKIRSTKLEDSAMYFCASSALGHNEQFFGPGTRLTVL.

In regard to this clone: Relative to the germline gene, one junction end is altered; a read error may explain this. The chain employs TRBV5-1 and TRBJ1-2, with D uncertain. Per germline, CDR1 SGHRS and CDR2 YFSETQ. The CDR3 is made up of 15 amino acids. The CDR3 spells CASSLVVGSRLGYTF. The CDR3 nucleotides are TGCGCCAGCAGTTTGGTCGTCGGCTCTAGATTAGGCTACACCTTC.

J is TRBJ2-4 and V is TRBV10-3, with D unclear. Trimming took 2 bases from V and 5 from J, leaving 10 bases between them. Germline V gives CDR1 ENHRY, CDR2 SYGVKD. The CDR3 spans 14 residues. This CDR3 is CAISEPPIQNIQYF. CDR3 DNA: TGTGCCATCAGTGAGCCTCCTATCCAAAACATTCAGTACTTC.

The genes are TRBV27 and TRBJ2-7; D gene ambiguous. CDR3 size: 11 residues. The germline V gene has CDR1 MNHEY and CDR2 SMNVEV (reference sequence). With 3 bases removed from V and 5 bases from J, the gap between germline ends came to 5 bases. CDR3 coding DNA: TGTGCCAGCAGTTTTCTTCACGAGCAGTACTTC. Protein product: CASSFLHEQYF.

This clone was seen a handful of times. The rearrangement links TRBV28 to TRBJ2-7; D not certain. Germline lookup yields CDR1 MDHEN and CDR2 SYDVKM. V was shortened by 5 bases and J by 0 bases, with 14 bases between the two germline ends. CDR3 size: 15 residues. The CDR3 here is CASSPSYLSSYEQYF. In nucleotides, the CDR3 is TGTGCCAGCAGTCCTTCCTACCTGAGCTCCTACGAGCAGTACTTC.

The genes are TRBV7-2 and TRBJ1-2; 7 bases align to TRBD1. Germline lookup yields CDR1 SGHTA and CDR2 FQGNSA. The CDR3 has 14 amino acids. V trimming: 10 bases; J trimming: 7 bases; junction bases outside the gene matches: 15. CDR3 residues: CATTLDRTPGGYTF. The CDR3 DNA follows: TGTGCCACCACTTTGGACAGGACCCCCGGTGGCTACACCTTC.

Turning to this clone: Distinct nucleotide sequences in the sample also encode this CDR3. The CDR3 reads CASSVRSGANVLTF. For the CDR3, the DNA is TGTGCCAGCAGTGTGCGCTCTGGGGCCAACGTCCTGACTTTC. The rearrangement links TRBV2 to TRBJ2-6, with D unresolved. The CDR3 extends over 14 amino acids. Germline V gene data show CDR1 as SNHLY and CDR2 as FYNNEI. Trimming shortened V by 4 bases and J by 0 bases, and 4 bases separated the two germline ends.

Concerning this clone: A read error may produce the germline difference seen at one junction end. For the CDR3, the DNA is TGTGCTAGCAGCTTAGAATACTCGGCTAGCGGGAGTTACAATGAGCAGTTCTTC. Its translation is CASSLEYSASGSYNEQFF. The chain couples TRBV7-7 to TRBJ2-1; TRBD2 matches at 10 bases. Germline V gene data show CDR1 as SSHAT and CDR2 as FNYEAQ (reference sequence). CDR3 length equals 18 residues.

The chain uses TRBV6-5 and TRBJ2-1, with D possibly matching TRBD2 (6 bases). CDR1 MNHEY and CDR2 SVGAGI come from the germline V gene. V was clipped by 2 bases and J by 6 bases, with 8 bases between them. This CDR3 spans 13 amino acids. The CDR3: CASSYPGGNEQFF. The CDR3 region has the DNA TGTGCCAGCAGTTACCCCGGGGGCAATGAGCAGTTCTTC.

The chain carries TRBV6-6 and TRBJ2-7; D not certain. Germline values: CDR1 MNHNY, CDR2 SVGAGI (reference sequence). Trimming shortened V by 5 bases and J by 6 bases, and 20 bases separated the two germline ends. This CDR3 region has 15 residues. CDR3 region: CASSPGVVGLCEQYF. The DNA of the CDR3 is TGTGCCAGCAGTCCCGGAGTAGTTGGGTTGTGCGAGCAGTACTTC.

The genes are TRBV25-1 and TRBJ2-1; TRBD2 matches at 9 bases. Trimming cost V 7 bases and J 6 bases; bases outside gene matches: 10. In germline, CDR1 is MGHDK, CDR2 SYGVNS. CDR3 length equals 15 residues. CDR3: CASNRGLAGGNEQFF. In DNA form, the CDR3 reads TGTGCCAGCAACCGGGGACTAGCCGGCGGCAATGAGCAGTTCTTC.